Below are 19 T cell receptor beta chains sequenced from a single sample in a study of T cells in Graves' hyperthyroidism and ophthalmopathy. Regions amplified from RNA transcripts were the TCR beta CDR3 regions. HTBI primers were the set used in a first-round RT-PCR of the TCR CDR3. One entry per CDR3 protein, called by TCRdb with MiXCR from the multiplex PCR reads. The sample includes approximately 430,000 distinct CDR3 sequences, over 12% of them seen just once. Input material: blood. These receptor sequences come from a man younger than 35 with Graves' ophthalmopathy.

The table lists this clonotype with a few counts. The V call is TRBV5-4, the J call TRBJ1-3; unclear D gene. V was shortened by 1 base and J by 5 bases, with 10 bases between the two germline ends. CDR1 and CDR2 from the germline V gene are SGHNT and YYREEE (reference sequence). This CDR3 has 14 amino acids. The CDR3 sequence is CASSLMGIRNTIYF. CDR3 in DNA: TGTGCCAGCAGCTTGATGGGGATTAGAAACACCATATATTTT.

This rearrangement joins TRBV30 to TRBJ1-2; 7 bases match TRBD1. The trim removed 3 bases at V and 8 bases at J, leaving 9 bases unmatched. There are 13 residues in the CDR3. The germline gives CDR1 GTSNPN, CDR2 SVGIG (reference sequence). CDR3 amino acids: CAWSDLTGRGYTF. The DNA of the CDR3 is TGTGCCTGGAGCGATCTGACAGGGCGAGGCTACACCTTC. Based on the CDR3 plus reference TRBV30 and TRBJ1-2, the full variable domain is SQTIHQWPATLVQPVGSPLSLECTVEGTSNPNLYWYRQAAGRGLQLLFYSVGIGQISSEVPQNLSASRPQDRQFILSSKKLLLSDSGFYLCAWSDLTGRGYTFGSGTRLTVV.

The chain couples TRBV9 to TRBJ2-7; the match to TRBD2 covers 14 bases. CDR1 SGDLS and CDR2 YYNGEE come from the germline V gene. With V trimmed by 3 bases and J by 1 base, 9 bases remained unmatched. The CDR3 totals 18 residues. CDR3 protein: CASSGPGLAGERSYEQYF. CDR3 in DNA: TGTGCCAGCAGCGGACCGGGACTAGCGGGAGAGAGGTCCTACGAGCAGTACTTC.

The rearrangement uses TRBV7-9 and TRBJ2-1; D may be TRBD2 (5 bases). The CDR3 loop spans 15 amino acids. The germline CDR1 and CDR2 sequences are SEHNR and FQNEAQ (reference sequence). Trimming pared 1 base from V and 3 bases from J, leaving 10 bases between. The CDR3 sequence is CASSLVGMDYNEQFF. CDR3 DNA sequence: TGTGCCAGCAGCTTAGTCGGGATGGACTACAATGAGCAGTTCTTC.

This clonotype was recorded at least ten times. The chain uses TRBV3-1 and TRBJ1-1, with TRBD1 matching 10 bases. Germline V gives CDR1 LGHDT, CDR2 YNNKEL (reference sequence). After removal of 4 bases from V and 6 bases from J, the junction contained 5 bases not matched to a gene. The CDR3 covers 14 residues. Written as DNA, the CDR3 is TGTGCCAGCAGCCTAGCCGGGACAGGGGCTGAAGCTTTCTTT. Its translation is CASSLAGTGAEAFF.

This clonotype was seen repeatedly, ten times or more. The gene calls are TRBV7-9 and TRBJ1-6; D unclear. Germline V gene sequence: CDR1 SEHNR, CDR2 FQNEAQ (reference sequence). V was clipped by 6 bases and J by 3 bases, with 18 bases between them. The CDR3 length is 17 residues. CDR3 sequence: CASSLGGGEGYNSPLHF. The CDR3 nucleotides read TGTGCCAGCAGTCTGGGTGGTGGGGAAGGCTATAATTCACCCCTCCACTTT. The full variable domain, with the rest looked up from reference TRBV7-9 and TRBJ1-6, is DTGVSQNPRHKITKRGQNVTFRCDPISEHNRLYWYRQTLGQGPEFLTYFQNEAQLEKSRLLSDRFSAERPKGSFSTLEIQRTEQGDSAMYLCASSLGGGEGYNSPLHFGNGTRLTVT.

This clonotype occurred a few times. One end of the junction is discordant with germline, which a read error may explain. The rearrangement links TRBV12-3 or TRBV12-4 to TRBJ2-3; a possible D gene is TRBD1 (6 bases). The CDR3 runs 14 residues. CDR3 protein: CAGSLQGWADTQYF. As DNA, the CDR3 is TGTGCCGGCAGTCTACAGGGCTGGGCAGATACGCAGTATTTT.

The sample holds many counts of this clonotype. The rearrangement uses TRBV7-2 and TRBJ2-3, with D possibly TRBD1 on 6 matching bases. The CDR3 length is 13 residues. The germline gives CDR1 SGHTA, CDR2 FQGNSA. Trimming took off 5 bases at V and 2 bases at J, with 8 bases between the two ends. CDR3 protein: CASSRQVTDTQYF. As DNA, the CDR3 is TGTGCCAGCAGCCGACAGGTCACAGATACGCAGTATTTT.

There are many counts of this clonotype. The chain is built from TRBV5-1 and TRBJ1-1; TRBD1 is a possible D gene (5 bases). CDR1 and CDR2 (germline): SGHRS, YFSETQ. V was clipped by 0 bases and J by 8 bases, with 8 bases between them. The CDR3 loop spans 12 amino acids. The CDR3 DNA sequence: TGCGCCAGCAGCTTGGGGAACAGGGAAGCTTTCTTT. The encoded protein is CASSLGNREAFF. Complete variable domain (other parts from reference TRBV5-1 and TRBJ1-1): KAGVTQTPRYLIKTRGQQVTLSCSPISGHRSVSWYQQTPGQGLQFLFEYFSETQRNKGNFPGRFSGRQFSNSRSEMNVSTLELGDSALYLCASSLGNREAFFGQGTRLTVV.

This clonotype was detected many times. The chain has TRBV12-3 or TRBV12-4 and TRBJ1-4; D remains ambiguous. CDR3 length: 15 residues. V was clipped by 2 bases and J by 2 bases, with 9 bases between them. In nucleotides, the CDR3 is TGTGCCAGCAGTTTAAGAGGGCGGACTAATGAAAAACTGTTTTTT. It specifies CASSLRGRTNEKLFF.

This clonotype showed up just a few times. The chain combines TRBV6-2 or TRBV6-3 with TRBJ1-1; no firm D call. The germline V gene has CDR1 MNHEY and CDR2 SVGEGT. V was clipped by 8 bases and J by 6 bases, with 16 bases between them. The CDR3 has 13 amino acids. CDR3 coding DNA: TGTGCCAGCTTTACGAGTGGACGGCCTGAAGCTTTCTTT. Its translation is CASFTSGRPEAFF.

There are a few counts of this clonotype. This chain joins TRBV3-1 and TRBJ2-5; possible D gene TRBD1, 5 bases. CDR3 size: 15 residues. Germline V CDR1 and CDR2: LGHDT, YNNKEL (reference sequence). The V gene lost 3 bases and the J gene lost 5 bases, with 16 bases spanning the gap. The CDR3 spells CASSQNLGAGETQYF. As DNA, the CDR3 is TGTGCCAGCAGCCAGAATCTAGGGGCCGGGGAGACCCAGTACTTC.

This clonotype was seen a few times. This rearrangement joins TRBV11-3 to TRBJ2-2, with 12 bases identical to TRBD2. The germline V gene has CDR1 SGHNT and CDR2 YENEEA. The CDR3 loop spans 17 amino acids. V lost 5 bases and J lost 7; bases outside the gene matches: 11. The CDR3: CASSPRLAGADNGELFF. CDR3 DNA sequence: TGTGCCAGCAGCCCCAGACTAGCGGGAGCGGATAACGGGGAGCTGTTTTTT.

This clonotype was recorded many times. DNA for the CDR3: TGTGCCAGCAGCCAAGTAGCGGTCGGTACCTCTGGCGATGAGCAGTTCTTC. Amino acids: CASSQVAVGTSGDEQFF. The chain links TRBV3-1 to TRBJ2-1; D possibly corresponds to TRBD2 (6 bases). This CDR3 contains 17 residues. Germline V CDR1 and CDR2: LGHDT, YNNKEL (reference sequence). V lost 1 base and J lost 8, with 21 bases in between.

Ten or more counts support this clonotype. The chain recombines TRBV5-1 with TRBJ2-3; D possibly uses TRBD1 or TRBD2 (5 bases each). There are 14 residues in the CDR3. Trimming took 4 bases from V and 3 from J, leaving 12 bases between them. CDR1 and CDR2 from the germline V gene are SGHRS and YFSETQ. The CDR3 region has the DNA TGCGCCAGCAGCATGGGGGAATGGACAGATACGCAGTATTTT. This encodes CASSMGEWTDTQYF.

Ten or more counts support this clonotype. This chain's CDR3 is CASSLPMPNEQFF. In DNA form, the CDR3 reads TGCGCCAGCAGCCTCCCTATGCCCAATGAGCAGTTCTTC. The chain has TRBV5-1 and TRBJ2-1; D remains unclear. Germline V CDR1 and CDR2: SGHRS, YFSETQ. CDR3 size: 13 residues. V shed 4 bases and J shed 6 bases, with 11 bases lying between them.

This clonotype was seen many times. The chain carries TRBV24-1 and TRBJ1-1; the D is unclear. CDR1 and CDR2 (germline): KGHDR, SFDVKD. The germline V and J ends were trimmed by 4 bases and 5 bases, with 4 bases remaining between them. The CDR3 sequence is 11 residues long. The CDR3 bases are TGTGCCACCAGTGACGGAACTGAAGCTTTCTTT. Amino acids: CATSDGTEAFF.

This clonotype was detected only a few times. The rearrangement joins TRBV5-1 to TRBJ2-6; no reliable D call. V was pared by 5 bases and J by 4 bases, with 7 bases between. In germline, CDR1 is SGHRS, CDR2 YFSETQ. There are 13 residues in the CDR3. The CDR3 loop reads CASSKAGANVLTF. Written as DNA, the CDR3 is TGCGCCAGCAGTAAGGCCGGGGCCAACGTCCTGACTTTC.

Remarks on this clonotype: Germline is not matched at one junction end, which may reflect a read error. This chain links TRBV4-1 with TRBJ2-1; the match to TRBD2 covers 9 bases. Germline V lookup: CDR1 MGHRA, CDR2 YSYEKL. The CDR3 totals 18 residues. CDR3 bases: TGTGCCAGCAGCCAATGGGGCCGGACTAGCGATAGGTACAATGAGCAGTTCTTC. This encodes CASSQWGRTSDRYNEQFF.